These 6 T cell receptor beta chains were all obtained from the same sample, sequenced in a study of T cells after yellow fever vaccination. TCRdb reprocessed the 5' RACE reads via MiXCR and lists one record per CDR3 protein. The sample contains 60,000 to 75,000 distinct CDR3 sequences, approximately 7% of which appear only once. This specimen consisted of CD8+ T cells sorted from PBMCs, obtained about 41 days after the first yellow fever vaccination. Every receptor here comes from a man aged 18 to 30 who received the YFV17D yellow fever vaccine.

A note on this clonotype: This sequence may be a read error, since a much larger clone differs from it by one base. CDR3 protein: CPSSYRMDKSYNEQFF. CDR3 coding DNA: TGTCCCAGCAGTTACCGGATGGATAAGTCCTACAATGAGCAGTTCTTC. This chain links TRBV6-2 or TRBV6-3 with TRBJ2-1; no clear D gene. Looked up from germline, CDR1 is MNHEY and CDR2 is SVGEGT. CDR3 length: 16 residues.

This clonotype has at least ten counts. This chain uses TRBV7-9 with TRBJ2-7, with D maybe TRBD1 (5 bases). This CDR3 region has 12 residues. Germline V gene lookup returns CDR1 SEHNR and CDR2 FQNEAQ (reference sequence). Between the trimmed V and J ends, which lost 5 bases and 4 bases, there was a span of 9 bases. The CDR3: CASSGQGYEQYF. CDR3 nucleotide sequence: TGTGCCAGCAGCGGGCAGGGTTACGAGCAGTACTTC. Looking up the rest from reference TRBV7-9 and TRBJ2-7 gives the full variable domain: DTGVSQNPRHKITKRGQNVTFRCDPISEHNRLYWYRQTLGQGPEFLTYFQNEAQLEKSRLLSDRFSAERPKGSFSTLEIQRTEQGDSAMYLCASSGQGYEQYFGPGTRLTVT.

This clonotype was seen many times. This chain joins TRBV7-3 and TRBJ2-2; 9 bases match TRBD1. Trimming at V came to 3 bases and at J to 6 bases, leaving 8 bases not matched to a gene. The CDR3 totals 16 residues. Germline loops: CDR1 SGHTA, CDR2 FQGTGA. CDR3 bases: TGTGCCAGCAGCTTGTCCGGGACAGGGAGTGCCGGGGAGCTGTTTTTT. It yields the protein CASSLSGTGSAGELFF.

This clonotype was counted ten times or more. CDR3 sequence (DNA): TGTGCCAGCAGCACCCAGGGGAACATTAACTATGGCTACACCTTC. This translates into CASSTQGNINYGYTF. The chain is built from TRBV21-1 and TRBJ1-2; TRBD1, as called in the table, went unchecked against the DNA. TRBV21-1 is a pseudogene. CDR3 length: 15 residues.

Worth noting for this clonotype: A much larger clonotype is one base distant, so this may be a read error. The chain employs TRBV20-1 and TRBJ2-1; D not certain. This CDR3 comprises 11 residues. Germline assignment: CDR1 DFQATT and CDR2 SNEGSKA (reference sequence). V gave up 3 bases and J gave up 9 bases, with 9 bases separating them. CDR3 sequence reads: CSASPAREQFF. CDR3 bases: TGCAGTGCTAGCCCTGCTCGTGAGCAGTTCTTC.

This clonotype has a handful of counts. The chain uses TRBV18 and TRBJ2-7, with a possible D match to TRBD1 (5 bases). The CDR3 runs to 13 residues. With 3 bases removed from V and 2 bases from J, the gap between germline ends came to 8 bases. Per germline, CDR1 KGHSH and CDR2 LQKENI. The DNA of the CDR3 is TGTGCCAGCTCACCCGGACATACCTACGAGCAGTACGTC. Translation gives CASSPGHTYEQYV.